Listed below are T cell receptor beta chains from one sample, sequenced in a study of T cells in Graves' hyperthyroidism and ophthalmopathy. One entry per CDR3 protein, called by TCRdb with MiXCR from the multiplex PCR reads. This table has fewer than 550,000 distinct CDR3 sequences, around 16% appearing once. The sequencing input was blood. These receptors came from a woman under 30 with Graves' hyperthyroidism. CDR3s include the opening cysteine and the closing phenylalanine or tryptophan. D genes are given only for firm matches.

D: TRBD2; V: TRBV27; J: TRBJ2-5; CDR3: CASSLLGGASGSRQETQYF
D: -; V: TRBV7-3; J: TRBJ2-3; CDR3: CASSLEGRYDTQYF
D: TRBD1; V: TRBV29-1; J: TRBJ1-2; CDR3: CSVEDLQGGDGYTF
D: -; V: TRBV20-1; J: TRBJ1-5; CDR3: CSARDLGPQHF
D: -; V: TRBV6-1; J: TRBJ1-2; CDR3: CASGRGGEVSYGYTF
D: TRBD2; V: TRBV6-1; J: TRBJ2-1; CDR3: CASGEAGGGYNEQFF
D: -; V: TRBV20-1; J: TRBJ2-5; CDR3: CSASRKETQYF
D: -; V: TRBV6-1; J: TRBJ2-3; CDR3: CASRGRIITDTQYF
D: -; V: TRBV20-1; J: TRBJ1-1; CDR3: CSASAGVNTEAFF
D: -; V: TRBV6-1; J: TRBJ1-2; CDR3: CASTFSVGYGYTF
D: -; V: TRBV10-3; J: TRBJ1-2; CDR3: CAISFGLNYGYTF
D: -; V: TRBV6-1; J: TRBJ2-1; CDR3: CASRAQVDNEQFF
D: -; V: TRBV7-3; J: TRBJ2-2; CDR3: CASSRTQSSGELFF
D: -; V: TRBV24-1; J: TRBJ1-5; CDR3: CATSRSRDNQPQHF
D: TRBD2; V: TRBV12-3/TRBV12-4; J: TRBJ2-1; CDR3: CASSYTSQRTSAYNEQFF
D: TRBD1; V: TRBV9; J: TRBJ2-7; CDR3: CASSASTGSPAYEQYF
D: -; V: TRBV12-3/TRBV12-4; J: TRBJ2-7; CDR3: CASSPWNPGEQYF
D: -; V: TRBV3-1; J: TRBJ2-5; CDR3: CASNTRGGETQYF
D: TRBD1; V: TRBV12-3/TRBV12-4; J: TRBJ2-3; CDR3: CASRHSTGGGTDTQYF
D: -; V: TRBV6-1; J: TRBJ2-1; CDR3: CASTFARGSYNEQFF
D: -; V: TRBV7-2; J: TRBJ1-2; CDR3: CASSPRVAGGYTF
D: -; V: TRBV6-1; J: TRBJ1-2; CDR3: CASRGLLREGYTF
D: -; V: TRBV7-9; J: TRBJ2-1; CDR3: CASSLAGIDEQFF
D: -; V: TRBV5-8; J: TRBJ2-6; CDR3: CASSFGLGQAQAGANVLTF
D: -; V: TRBV6-1; J: TRBJ2-4; CDR3: CASSDMDPSWNIQYF
D: -; V: TRBV29-1; J: TRBJ2-1; CDR3: CSVEGPTHTNEQFF
D: TRBD1; V: TRBV29-1; J: TRBJ1-4; CDR3: CSVGGPGQGGEKLFF
D: TRBD2; V: TRBV11-2; J: TRBJ2-1; CDR3: CASSLSKVGGYNEQFF
D: TRBD1; V: TRBV9; J: TRBJ1-1; CDR3: CASSAGGVFTEAFF
D: -; V: TRBV28; J: TRBJ1-4; CDR3: CASSLGQGLNEKLFF
D: TRBD1; V: TRBV7-6; J: TRBJ2-3; CDR3: CASTPYRGDTQYF
D: -; V: TRBV27; J: TRBJ1-5; CDR3: CASSSRARLYSNQPQHF
D: TRBD1; V: TRBV18; J: TRBJ1-6; CDR3: CASSSRDRELGNSPLHF
D: TRBD1; V: TRBV27; J: TRBJ1-1; CDR3: CASSLSQGATTTEAFF
D: -; V: TRBV20-1; J: TRBJ1-1; CDR3: CSARDGVGNTEAFF
D: -; V: TRBV2; J: TRBJ2-2; CDR3: CASSERGAVNTGELFF
D: TRBD2; V: TRBV29-1; J: TRBJ2-5; CDR3: CSVDPGRGETQYF
D: -; V: TRBV7-2; J: TRBJ2-1; CDR3: CASSTRSNEQFF
D: TRBD1; V: TRBV7-8; J: TRBJ2-2; CDR3: CASSLGQGSTGELFF
D: -; V: TRBV14; J: TRBJ1-2; CDR3: CASSWDTGYGYTF
D: -; V: TRBV10-1; J: TRBJ1-6; CDR3: CAGLGVYNSPLHF
D: -; V: TRBV7-8; J: TRBJ2-7; CDR3: CASSSIYVSSYEQYF
D: -; V: TRBV9; J: TRBJ2-5; CDR3: CASSVKGGQETQYF
D: TRBD2; V: TRBV5-1; J: TRBJ2-1; CDR3: CASSLGLLAGGINEQFF
D: TRBD2; V: TRBV5-5; J: TRBJ2-5; CDR3: CASSVAGGHETQYF
D: TRBD1; V: TRBV3-1; J: TRBJ1-1; CDR3: CASSHWDRSNTEAFF
D: TRBD1; V: TRBV19; J: TRBJ1-2; CDR3: CASSIAGTGGLYGYTF
D: -; V: TRBV6-6; J: TRBJ2-5; CDR3: CASSYSWGGETQYF